The 16 T cell receptor beta chains given below trace back to one sample, sequenced in a study of spatial heterogeneity in lung cancer. Study-level points and caveats: For expanded intratumoral alpha and beta TCRs, counts tracked tumor mutation counts.

Their cognate antigens are unknown. One entry per CDR3 protein results from TCRdb running MiXCR on the 5' RACE reads. This sample has some 96,000 distinct CDR3 sequences, with approximately 4.4% found just once. Time point reported: sample taken at primary tumor resection. Sequenced here: lung tumor tissue, sampled at surgery. The receptor source for this set is a male donor with early-stage non-small cell lung cancer.

At least ten counts were recorded for this clonotype. The rearrangement uses TRBV2 and TRBJ2-3; TRBD1 or TRBD2 may be the D gene (5 bases each). The CDR3 length is 17 residues. Germline V gene lookup returns CDR1 SNHLY and CDR2 FYNNEI. V was clipped by 6 bases and J by 6 bases, with 25 bases between them. CDR3 bases: TGTGCCAGCAGCCCATACCGGGACCCAGATCTTTCCGATACGCAGTATTTT. It encodes CASSPYRDPDLSDTQYF. The full variable domain, in which reference TRBV2 and TRBJ2-3 provide the parts outside the CDR3, is EPEVTQTPSHQVTQMGQEVILRCVPISNHLYFYWYRQILGQKVEFLVSFYNNEISEKSEIFDDQFSVERPDGSNFTLKIRSTKLEDSAMYFCASSPYRDPDLSDTQYFGPGTRLTVL.

This chain links TRBV2 with TRBJ2-6; D gene unclear. The CDR3 has 15 residues. Per the germline V gene, CDR1 is SNHLY and CDR2 is FYNNEI. The V gene lost 6 bases and the J gene lost 0 bases, with 9 bases spanning the gap. The CDR3 sequence is CASSLYFSGANVLTF. In DNA form, the CDR3 reads TGTGCCAGCAGCCTTTACTTCTCTGGGGCCAACGTCCTGACTTTC.

This clonotype showed up many times. This chain connects TRBV7-2 to TRBJ2-4; D call uncertain. Trimming cost V 1 base and J 2 bases, with 12 bases left between them. Germline V lookup: CDR1 SGHTA, CDR2 FQGNSA. The CDR3 has 16 amino acids. The CDR3, as DNA: TGTGCCAGCAGCTTAGTTCCCCGGTTGTCCAAAAACATTCAGTACTTC. It is translated as CASSLVPRLSKNIQYF.

This clonotype was counted at least ten times. This chain links TRBV2 with TRBJ1-1, with a weak D call TRBD1 (5 bases). Per germline, CDR1 SNHLY and CDR2 FYNNEI. Trimming stripped 7 bases from V and 6 bases from J, with 18 bases between. The CDR3 has 14 amino acids. CDR3 bases: TGTGCCAGCATCCTGATGCGGGCGGGGCCTGAAGCTTTCTTT. It yields the protein CASILMRAGPEAFF.

This clonotype has at least ten counts. The chain is built from TRBV15 and TRBJ2-1; 9 bases fit TRBD2. V gave up 1 base and J gave up 12 bases; unmatched junction bases: 10. CDR3 length: 15 residues. Germline CDR1 and CDR2: LNHNV and YYDKDF (reference sequence). In DNA form, the CDR3 reads TGTGCCACCAGCAGAGGAAATAGCGGGGGTCCTGTGCAGTTCTTC. This encodes CATSRGNSGGPVQFF.

This clonotype was observed at least ten times. The chain recombines TRBV29-1 with TRBJ2-3; 12 bases are shared with TRBD2. The CDR3 spans 15 residues. V lost 4 bases to trimming and J lost 4 bases; unmatched junction nucleotides: 6. Germline CDR1 SQVTM, CDR2 ANQGSEA. CDR3 DNA sequence: TGCAGCGTTGTTTCTGCTAGCGGGAGGGCAGATACGCAGTATTTT. Protein: CSVVSASGRADTQYF.

In its sample, this clonotype was seen many times. The CDR3 region is CASSLGGGQPQHF. DNA of the CDR3: TGTGCCAGCAGCTTGGGGGGAGGACAGCCCCAGCATTTT. The chain couples TRBV27 to TRBJ1-5; weak D call: TRBD1 (5 bases). The ends were cut back, 6 bases at V and 7 bases at J, with 13 bases in the middle. There are 13 residues in the CDR3. CDR1 and CDR2 from the germline V gene are MNHEY and SMNVEV (reference sequence).

This clonotype was counted ten times or more. V and J are TRBV6-5 and TRBJ2-7; 8 bases are shared with TRBD2. Germline trimming cut 1 base from V and 3 bases from J; bases unmatched to any gene: 5. This CDR3 has 15 amino acids. Germline-derived CDR1 and CDR2 are MNHEY and SVGAGI. The CDR3 DNA sequence: TGTGCCAGCAGTTACTACCCGGGACTAGACTACGAGCAGTACTTC. Its protein is CASSYYPGLDYEQYF.

This clonotype was picked up many times. The chain joins TRBV5-1 to TRBJ1-5; D possibly corresponds to TRBD1 (5 bases). Trimming left V 0 bases short and J 4 bases short, with 11 bases between. Germline assignment: CDR1 SGHRS and CDR2 YFSETQ. This CDR3 spans 15 amino acids. DNA of the CDR3: TGCGCCAGCAGCTTGGGGGGGTTGTGGAATCAGCCCCAGCATTTT. Its protein product is CASSLGGLWNQPQHF.

For this clonotype: With a much larger clone just one base away, this may be a read error. The J gene is TRBJ2-1, the V gene TRBV24-1; no clear D. CDR1 and CDR2 from the germline V gene are KGHDR and SFDVKD. This CDR3 comprises 11 residues. The CDR3 DNA follows: TGTCCCACCATGAAAGACAATGAGCAGTTCTTC. It encodes CPTMKDNEQFF.

This clonotype was recorded at least ten times. This chain links TRBV6-5 with TRBJ2-1; TRBD2 matches at 8 bases. Germline loops: CDR1 MNHEY, CDR2 SVGAGI. V was clipped by 6 bases and J by 6 bases; unmatched bases: 10. CDR3 size: 15 residues. The CDR3 reads CASRRGAGVSNEQFF. The CDR3 DNA reads as TGTGCCAGCAGGCGGGGGGCAGGGGTGAGCAATGAGCAGTTCTTC.

This clonotype occurred many times. The V and J genes are TRBV21-1 and TRBJ2-1; the D segment call TRBD1 is taken from the table without a DNA check. TRBV21-1 is an annotated pseudogene. The CDR3 totals 17 residues. The CDR3 sequence is CAGPGLKTGIVGNEQFF. The CDR3 bases are TGTGCCGGACCTGGACTTAAGACAGGCATAGTGGGCAATGAGCAGTTCTTC.

This clonotype was seen many times. The genes are TRBV11-1 and TRBJ2-3; D remains ambiguous. The V end was cut by 5 bases, the J end by 0 bases, with 12 bases between. The CDR3 has 15 residues. Germline V gives CDR1 SGHAT, CDR2 FQDESV (reference sequence). CDR3 loop: CASSPGFDSTDTQYF. The CDR3 coding sequence is TGTGCCAGCAGCCCCGGTTTCGACAGCACAGATACGCAGTATTTT.

This clonotype appeared many times. CDR3 protein: CASSLGDRGSPLHF. CDR3 DNA sequence: TGTGCCAGCAGCTTAGGGGACAGGGGCTCACCCCTCCACTTT. The V gene is TRBV7-9, the J gene TRBJ1-6; 10 bases align to TRBD1. The junction had 1 base not matched to a gene; V was cut back by 1 base and J by 10 bases. In germline, CDR1 is SEHNR, CDR2 FQNEAQ (reference sequence). This CDR3 contains 14 residues.

This clonotype was observed a handful of times. DNA of the CDR3: TGTGCCAGCAGCGGCGGACTAGCCAGAGAGACCCAGTACTTC. This translates into CASSGGLARETQYF. The chain combines TRBV9 with TRBJ2-5; TRBD2 matches 8 bases. The CDR3 length is 14 residues. The V segment lost 3 bases and the J segment 4 bases; nucleotides outside the gene matches: 5. Per germline, CDR1 SGDLS and CDR2 YYNGEE.

This clonotype was recorded many times. The chain has TRBV27 and TRBJ1-2; 7 nucleotides line up with TRBD1. This CDR3 is built from 16 residues. V shed 6 bases, J shed 6 bases, and the junction held 16 bases outside the gene matches. Germline V lookup: CDR1 MNHEY, CDR2 SMNVEV (reference sequence). In DNA form, the CDR3 reads TGTGCCAGCAGAATTTTAGGGGGCCAGGCTCCGGATGGCTACACCTTC. This translates into CASRILGGQAPDGYTF.